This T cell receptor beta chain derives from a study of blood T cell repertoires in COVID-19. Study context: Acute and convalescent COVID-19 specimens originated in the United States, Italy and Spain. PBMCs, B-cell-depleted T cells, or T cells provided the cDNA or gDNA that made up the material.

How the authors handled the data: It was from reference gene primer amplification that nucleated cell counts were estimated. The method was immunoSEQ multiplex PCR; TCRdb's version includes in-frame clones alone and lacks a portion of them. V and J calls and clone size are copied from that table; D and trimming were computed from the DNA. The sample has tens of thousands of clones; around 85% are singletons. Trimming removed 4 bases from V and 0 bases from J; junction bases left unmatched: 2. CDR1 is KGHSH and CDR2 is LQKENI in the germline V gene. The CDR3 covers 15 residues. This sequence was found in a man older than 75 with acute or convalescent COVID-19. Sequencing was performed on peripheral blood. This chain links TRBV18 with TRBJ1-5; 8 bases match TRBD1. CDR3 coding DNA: TGTGCCAGCTCACGGGACAGGAATAGCAATCAGCCCCAGCATTTT. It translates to CASSRDRNSNQPQHF.